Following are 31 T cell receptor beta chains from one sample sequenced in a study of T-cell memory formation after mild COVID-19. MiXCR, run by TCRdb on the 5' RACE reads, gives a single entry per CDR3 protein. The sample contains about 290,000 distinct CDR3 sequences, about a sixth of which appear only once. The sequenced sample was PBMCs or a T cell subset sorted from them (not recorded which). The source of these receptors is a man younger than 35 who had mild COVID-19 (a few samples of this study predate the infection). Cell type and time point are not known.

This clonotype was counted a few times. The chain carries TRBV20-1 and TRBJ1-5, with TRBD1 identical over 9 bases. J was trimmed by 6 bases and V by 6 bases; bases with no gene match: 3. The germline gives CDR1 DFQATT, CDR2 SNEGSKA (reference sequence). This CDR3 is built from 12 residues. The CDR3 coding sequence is TGCAGTGCGATGGACAGGGGTCAGCCCCAGCATTTT. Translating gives CSAMDRGQPQHF.

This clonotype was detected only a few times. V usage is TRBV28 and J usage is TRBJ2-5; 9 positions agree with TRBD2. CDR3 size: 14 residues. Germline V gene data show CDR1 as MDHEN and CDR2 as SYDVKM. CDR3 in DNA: TGTGCTGCGGGGCGGGGGGGACTCCAAGAGACCCAGTACTTC. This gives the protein CAAGRGGLQETQYF.

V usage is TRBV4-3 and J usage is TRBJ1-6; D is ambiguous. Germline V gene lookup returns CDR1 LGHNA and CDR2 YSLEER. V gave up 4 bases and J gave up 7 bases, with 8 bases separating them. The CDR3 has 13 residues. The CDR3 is CASSLANNSPLHF. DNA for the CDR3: TGCGCCAGCAGCCTAGCTAACAATTCACCCCTCCACTTT.

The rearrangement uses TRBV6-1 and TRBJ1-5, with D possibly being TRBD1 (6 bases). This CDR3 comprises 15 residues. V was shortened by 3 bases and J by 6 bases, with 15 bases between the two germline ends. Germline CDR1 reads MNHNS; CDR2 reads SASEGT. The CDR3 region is CASSDFGGAGQPQHF. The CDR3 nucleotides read TGTGCCAGCAGTGATTTCGGGGGGGCAGGTCAGCCCCAGCATTTT.

CDR3 sequence: CSVKTANTGELFF. CDR3 in DNA: TGCAGCGTTAAGACAGCGAACACCGGGGAGCTGTTTTTT. The gene calls are TRBV29-1 and TRBJ2-2, with D possibly TRBD1 on 5 matching bases. CDR3 length: 13 residues. Germline loops: CDR1 SQVTM, CDR2 ANQGSEA. V was pared by 5 bases and J by 0 bases, with 7 bases between.

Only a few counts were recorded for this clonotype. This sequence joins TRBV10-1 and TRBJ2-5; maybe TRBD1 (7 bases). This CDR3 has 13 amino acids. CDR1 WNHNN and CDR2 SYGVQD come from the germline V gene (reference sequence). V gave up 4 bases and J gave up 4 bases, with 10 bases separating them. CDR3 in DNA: TGCGCCAGCAGTGCAGGGGGAGGAGAGACCCAGTACTTC. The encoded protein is CASSAGGGETQYF.

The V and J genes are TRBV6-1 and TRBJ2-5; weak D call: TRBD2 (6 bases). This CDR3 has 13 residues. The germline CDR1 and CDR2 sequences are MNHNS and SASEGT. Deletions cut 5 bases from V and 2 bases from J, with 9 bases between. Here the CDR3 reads CASSRDFQETQYF. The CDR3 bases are TGTGCCAGCAGTCGGGACTTTCAAGAGACCCAGTACTTC.

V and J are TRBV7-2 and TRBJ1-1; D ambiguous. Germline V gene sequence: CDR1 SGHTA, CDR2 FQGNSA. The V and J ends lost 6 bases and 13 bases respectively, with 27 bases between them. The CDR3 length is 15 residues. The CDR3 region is CASSLPSTGVMVVFF. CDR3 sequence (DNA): TGTGCCAGCAGTCTCCCAAGTACGGGCGTTATGGTTGTTTTCTTT.

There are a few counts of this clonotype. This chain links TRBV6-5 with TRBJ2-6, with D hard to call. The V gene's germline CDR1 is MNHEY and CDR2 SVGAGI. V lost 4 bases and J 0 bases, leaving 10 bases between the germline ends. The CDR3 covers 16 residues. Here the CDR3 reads CASSSWMNSGANVLTF. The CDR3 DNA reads TGTGCCAGCAGTTCCTGGATGAACTCTGGGGCCAACGTCCTGACTTTC.

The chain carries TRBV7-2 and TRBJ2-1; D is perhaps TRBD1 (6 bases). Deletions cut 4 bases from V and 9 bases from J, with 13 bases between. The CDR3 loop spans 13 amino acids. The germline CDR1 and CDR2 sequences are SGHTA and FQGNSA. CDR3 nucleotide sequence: TGTGCCAGCAGCTCATCTACAGGGCTTGAGCAGTTCTTC. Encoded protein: CASSSSTGLEQFF.

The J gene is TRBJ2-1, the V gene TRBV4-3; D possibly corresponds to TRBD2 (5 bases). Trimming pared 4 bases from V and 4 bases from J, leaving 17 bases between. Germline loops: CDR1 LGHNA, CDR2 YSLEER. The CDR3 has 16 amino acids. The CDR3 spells CASSRSLAGLYNEQFF. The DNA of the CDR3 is TGCGCCAGCAGCCGGTCTCTAGCTGGGTTATACAATGAGCAGTTCTTC.

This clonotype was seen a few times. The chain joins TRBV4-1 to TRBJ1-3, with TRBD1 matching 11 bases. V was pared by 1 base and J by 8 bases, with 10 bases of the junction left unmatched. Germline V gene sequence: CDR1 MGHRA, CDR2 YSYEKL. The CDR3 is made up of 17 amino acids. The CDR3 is CASSQVGRDRGFDTIYF. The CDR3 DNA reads TGCGCCAGCAGCCAAGTAGGTCGGGACAGGGGGTTCGACACCATATATTTT.

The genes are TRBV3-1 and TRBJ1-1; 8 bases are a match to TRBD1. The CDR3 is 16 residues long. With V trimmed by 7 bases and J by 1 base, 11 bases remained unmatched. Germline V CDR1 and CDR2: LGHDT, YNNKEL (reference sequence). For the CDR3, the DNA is TGTGCCAGCACCTTATCGGACAGGGTGGGGAACACTGAAGCTTTCTTT. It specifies CASTLSDRVGNTEAFF.

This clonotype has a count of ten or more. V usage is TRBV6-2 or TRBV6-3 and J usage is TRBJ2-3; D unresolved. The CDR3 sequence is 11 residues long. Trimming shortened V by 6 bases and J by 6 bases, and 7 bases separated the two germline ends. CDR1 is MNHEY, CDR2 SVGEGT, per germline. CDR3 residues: CASRRLDTQYF. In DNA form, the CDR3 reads TGTGCCAGCAGGCGTCTCGATACGCAGTATTTT.

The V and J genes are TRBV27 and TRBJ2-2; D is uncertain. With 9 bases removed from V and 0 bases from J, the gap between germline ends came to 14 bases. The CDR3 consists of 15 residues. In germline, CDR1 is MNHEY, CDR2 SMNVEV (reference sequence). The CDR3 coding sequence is TGTGCCAGACCTGAGAGGCAGTCGAACACCGGGGAGCTGTTTTTT. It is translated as CARPERQSNTGELFF.

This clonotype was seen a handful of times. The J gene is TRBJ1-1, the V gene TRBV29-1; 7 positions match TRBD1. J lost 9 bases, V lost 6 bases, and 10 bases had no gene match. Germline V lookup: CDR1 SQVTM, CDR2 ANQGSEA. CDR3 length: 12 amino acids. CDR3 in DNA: TGCAGCGTGGGGTGGACAGGAGGAAAAGCTTTCTTT. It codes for CSVGWTGGKAFF.

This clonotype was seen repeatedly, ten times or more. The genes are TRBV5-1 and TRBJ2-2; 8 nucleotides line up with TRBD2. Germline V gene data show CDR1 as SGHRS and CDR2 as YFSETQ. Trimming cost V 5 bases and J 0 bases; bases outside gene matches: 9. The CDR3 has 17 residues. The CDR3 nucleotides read TGCGCCAGCAGTAAGCGAGCGGGGGTACCGAACACCGGGGAGCTGTTTTTT. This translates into CASSKRAGVPNTGELFF.

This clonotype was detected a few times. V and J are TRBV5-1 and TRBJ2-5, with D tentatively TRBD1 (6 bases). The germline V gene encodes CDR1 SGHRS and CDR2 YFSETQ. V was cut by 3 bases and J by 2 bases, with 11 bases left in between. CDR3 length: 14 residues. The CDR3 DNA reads TGCGCCAGCAGCTCCGGACAGACACAAGAGACCCAGTACTTC. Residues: CASSSGQTQETQYF.

CDR3 amino acids: CASSHEGGTDTQYF. The DNA for the CDR3 is TGTGCCAGCAGCCACGAGGGGGGTACAGATACGCAGTATTTT. The chain uses TRBV6-4 and TRBJ2-3; the D call may be TRBD1 or TRBD2 (6 bases each). The V end lost 6 bases, the J end lost 3 bases, and 13 bases lay between the germline ends. The length of the CDR3 is 14 residues. Germline V gives CDR1 MRHNA, CDR2 SNTAGT.

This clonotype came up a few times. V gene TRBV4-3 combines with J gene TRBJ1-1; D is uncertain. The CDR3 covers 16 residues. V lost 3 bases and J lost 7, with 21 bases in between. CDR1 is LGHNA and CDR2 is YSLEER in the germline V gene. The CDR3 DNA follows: TGCGCCAGCAGCCATGTCTTCCTAACCGAACAAGGTGAAGCTTTCTTT. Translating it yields CASSHVFLTEQGEAFF.

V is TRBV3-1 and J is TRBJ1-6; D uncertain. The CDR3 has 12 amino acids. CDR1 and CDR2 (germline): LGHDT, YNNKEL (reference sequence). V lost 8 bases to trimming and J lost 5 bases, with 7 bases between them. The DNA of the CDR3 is TGTGCCAGCGGTCGGGATAATTCACCCCTCCACTTT. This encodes CASGRDNSPLHF.

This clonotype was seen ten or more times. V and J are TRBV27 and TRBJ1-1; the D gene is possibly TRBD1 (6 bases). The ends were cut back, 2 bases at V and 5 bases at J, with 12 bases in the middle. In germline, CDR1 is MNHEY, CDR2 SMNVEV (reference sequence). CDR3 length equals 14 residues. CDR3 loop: CASSLQGRGTEAFF. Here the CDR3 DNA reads TGTGCCAGCAGTTTACAGGGGAGAGGGACTGAAGCTTTCTTT.

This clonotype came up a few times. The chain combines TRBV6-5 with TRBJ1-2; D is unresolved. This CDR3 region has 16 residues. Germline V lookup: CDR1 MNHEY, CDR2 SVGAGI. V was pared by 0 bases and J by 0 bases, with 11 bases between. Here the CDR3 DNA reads TGTGCCAGCAGTTACTCGCCAGGCGAAGCTAACTATGGCTACACCTTC. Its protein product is CASSYSPGEANYGYTF.

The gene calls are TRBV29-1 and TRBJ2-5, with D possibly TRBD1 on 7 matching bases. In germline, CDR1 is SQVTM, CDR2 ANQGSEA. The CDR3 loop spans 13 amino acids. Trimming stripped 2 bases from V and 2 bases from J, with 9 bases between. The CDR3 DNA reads TGCAGCGTTGAACCAGGGGGGCAAGAGACCCAGTACTTC. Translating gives CSVEPGGQETQYF.

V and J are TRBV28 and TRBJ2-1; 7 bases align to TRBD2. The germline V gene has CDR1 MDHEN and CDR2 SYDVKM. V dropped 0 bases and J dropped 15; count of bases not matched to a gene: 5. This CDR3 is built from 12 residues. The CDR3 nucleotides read TGTGCCAGCAGTTTATGGACTAGCCGTCGGTTCTTC. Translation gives CASSLWTSRRFF.

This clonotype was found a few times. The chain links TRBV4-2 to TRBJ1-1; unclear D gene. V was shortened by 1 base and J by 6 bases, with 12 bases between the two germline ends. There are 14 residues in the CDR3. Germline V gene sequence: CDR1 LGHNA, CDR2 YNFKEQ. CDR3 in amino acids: CASSQGLLVPEAFF. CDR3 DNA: TGTGCCAGCAGCCAAGGCCTCCTCGTTCCTGAAGCTTTCTTT.

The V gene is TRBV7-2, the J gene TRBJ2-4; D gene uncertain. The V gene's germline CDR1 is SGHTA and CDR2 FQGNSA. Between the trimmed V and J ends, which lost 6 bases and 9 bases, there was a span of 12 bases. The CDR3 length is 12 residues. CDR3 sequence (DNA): TGTGCCAGCAGGCCGTCGGGTAGCATTCAGTACTTC. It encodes CASRPSGSIQYF.

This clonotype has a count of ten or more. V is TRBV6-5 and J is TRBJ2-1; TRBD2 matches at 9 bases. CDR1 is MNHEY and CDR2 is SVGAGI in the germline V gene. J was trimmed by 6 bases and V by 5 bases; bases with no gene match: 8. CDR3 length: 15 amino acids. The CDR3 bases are TGTGCCAGCAGTCCCAGCGGGGGGAGACGCAATGAGCAGTTCTTC. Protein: CASSPSGGRRNEQFF.

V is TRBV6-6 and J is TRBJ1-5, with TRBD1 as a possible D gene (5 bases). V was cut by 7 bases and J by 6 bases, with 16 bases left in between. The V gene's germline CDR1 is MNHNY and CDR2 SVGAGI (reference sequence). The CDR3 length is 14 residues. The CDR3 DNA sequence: TGTGCCAGCACCGTAGGGGAGGAGGCTCAGCCCCAGCATTTT. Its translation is CASTVGEEAQPQHF.

The CDR3 spells CASSWEGDDEQYF. The CDR3 coding sequence is TGTGCCAGCAGCTGGGAGGGGGACGACGAGCAGTACTTC. The V call is TRBV7-9, the J call TRBJ2-7; D perhaps matches TRBD2 (7 bases). In germline, CDR1 is SEHNR, CDR2 FQNEAQ (reference sequence). V lost 4 bases, J lost 5 bases, and 12 bases lay in between. The CDR3 is made up of 13 amino acids.

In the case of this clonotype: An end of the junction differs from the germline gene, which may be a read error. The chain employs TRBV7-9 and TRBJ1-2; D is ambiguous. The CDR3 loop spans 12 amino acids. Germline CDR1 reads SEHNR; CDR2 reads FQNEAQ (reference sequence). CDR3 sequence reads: CASSSVRPGSTF. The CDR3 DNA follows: TGTGCCAGCAGCTCCGTAAGACCGGGCTCCACCTTC.